In this sample, the clone carrying this T cell receptor beta chain turned up many times. There are 13 residues in the CDR3. TCRdb reprocessed the 5' RACE reads via MiXCR and lists one record per CDR3 protein. The sample includes hundreds of thousands of distinct CDR3 sequences, roughly 7.5% of them seen just once. The data stem from a study of identical twins. These data also featured in a second study, about yellow fever vaccine responses in identical twins.

This TCR derives from a woman aged 18-35 years in good health. Sequencing input: memory (CD45RO+) T cells sorted from blood. The chain employs TRBV21-1 and TRBJ1-2. TRBV21-1 is tagged as a pseudogene. In DNA form, the CDR3 reads TGTGCCAGCAGCAAAACAGTCCACTATGGCTACACCTTC. Its protein product is CASSKTVHYGYTF.